Sequencing of this T cell receptor (beta chain) was carried out in a study of cytomegalovirus exposure and HLA in healthy donors. Of note for this clone: Its specificity is not known.

The CDR3 extends over 17 amino acids. The trim removed 3 bases at V and 7 bases at J, leaving 16 bases unmatched. The V gene's germline CDR1 is LGHNA and CDR2 YSLEER. Both 60 Vbeta primers and 13 Jbeta primers went into the PCR. Sequencing used immunoSEQ multiplex PCR; TCRdb keeps in-frame clones, though not all of them. The table lists tens of thousands of clones, 70% to 80% of them singletons. Study-level points and caveats: High specificity and sensitivity for cytomegalovirus status were reported for the classifier. The investigators catalogued 180 or so TCR beta chains as cytomegalovirus-associated.

The receptor's source is a woman between 40 and 55 years old in good health and CMV-seropositive. The chain carries TRBV4-3 and TRBJ1-2, with 8 bases aligning to TRBD1. Sequencing used PBMCs. The CDR3 DNA is TGCGCCAGCAGCCATTCCATGTGGCAGGGGGCGTTAATTGGCTACACCTTC. It yields the protein CASSHSMWQGALIGYTF.